This T cell receptor beta chain was profiled in a study of persistence of HIV-infected CD4 T cells. Study conclusions and caveats: Antigen-responding cells were enriched for degenerate expanded CDR3beta sequences.

About this clone itself: Its target is unknown.

The CDR3 runs 14 residues. CDR1 DFQATT and CDR2 SNEGSKA come from the germline V gene (reference sequence). V was shortened by 3 bases and J by 0 bases, with 11 bases between the two germline ends. The stimulus was lysate of CMV-infected fibroblasts, around 10 ug/mL. CD40L/CD69 double-negative CD45RO-high memory CD4+ T cells were collected. A roughly 17-hour stimulation of CD8-depleted PBMCs used anti-CD28/CD49d costimulation, CD40-blocking antibody and enfuvirtide. This was the immunoSEQ version 4 assay in survey mode. Assay: immunoSEQ multiplex PCR; the TCRdb copy retains only in-frame clones and omits some. The sample includes about 40,000 clones, over 80% of them seen just once.

The input for sequencing was CD4+ T cells sorted from PBMCs after approximately 19-hour stimulation, taken from a patient who received antiretroviral therapy. J is TRBJ1-2 and V is TRBV20-1, with TRBD1 as a possible D gene (5 bases). The receptor was isolated from an adult man with HIV who was CMV-seropositive. The DNA for the CDR3 is TGCAGTGCTAGTGGTTCGGGGGCTAACTATGGCTACACCTTC. It encodes CSASGSGANYGYTF.